A selection of T cell receptor beta chains follows, all from one sample in a study of monozygotic twins with inflammatory bowel disease. TCRdb re-called the 5' RACE reads; every CDR3 protein appears as one record, without DNA. Its listing shows a few hundred thousand distinct CDR3 sequences. The specimen was blood. These receptors came from a human donor with ulcerative colitis or Crohn's disease, or a healthy co-twin of an affected twin (not recorded which). Each CDR3 is given with its conserved first and last residue. The order of the fields is V gene, J gene, CDR3 length, CDR3 protein.

v_call: TRBV3-1
j_call: TRBJ2-5
cdr3_length: 15
cdr3_aa: CASGEEAIFQETQYF

v_call: TRBV10-3
j_call: TRBJ2-1
cdr3_length: 15
cdr3_aa: CAIRGDLSSYNEQFF

v_call: TRBV5-1
j_call: TRBJ1-4
cdr3_length: 15
cdr3_aa: CASSLDGTTNEKLFF

v_call: TRBV5-1
j_call: TRBJ2-3
cdr3_length: 16
cdr3_aa: CASSFTEAGYGDTQYF

v_call: TRBV20-1
j_call: TRBJ2-3
cdr3_length: 14
cdr3_aa: CSAVTPGSTDTQYF

v_call: TRBV10-2
j_call: TRBJ2-7
cdr3_length: 13
cdr3_aa: CASSESGGSEQYF

v_call: TRBV18
j_call: TRBJ1-1
cdr3_length: 17
cdr3_aa: CASSPPRGREGLGSAFF

v_call: TRBV12-3/TRBV12-4
j_call: TRBJ2-3
cdr3_length: 14
cdr3_aa: CASSLKAVAGTQYF

v_call: TRBV12-3/TRBV12-4
j_call: TRBJ1-1
cdr3_length: 14
cdr3_aa: CASSPTTLNTEAFF

v_call: TRBV7-2
j_call: TRBJ2-2
cdr3_length: 13
cdr3_aa: CASSHLLTGELFF

v_call: TRBV5-1
j_call: TRBJ1-1
cdr3_length: 13
cdr3_aa: CASSLRGTDEAFF

v_call: TRBV7-2
j_call: TRBJ1-1
cdr3_length: 16
cdr3_aa: CASSLVINSMNTEAFF

v_call: TRBV6-1
j_call: TRBJ1-3
cdr3_length: 15
cdr3_aa: CASSEAVAFGNTIYF

v_call: TRBV20-1
j_call: TRBJ2-3
cdr3_length: 15
cdr3_aa: CSARDVGTSTDTQYF

v_call: TRBV20-1
j_call: TRBJ1-1
cdr3_length: 13
cdr3_aa: CSAGTGGFSEAFF

v_call: TRBV10-3
j_call: TRBJ2-7
cdr3_length: 11
cdr3_aa: CAISEGPEQYF

v_call: TRBV18
j_call: TRBJ2-1
cdr3_length: 14
cdr3_aa: CASSPQGAYNEQFF

v_call: TRBV6-1
j_call: TRBJ1-2
cdr3_length: 13
cdr3_aa: CASSENRGYGYTF

v_call: TRBV6-1
j_call: TRBJ2-1
cdr3_length: 11
cdr3_aa: CASGRGYEQFF

v_call: TRBV7-9
j_call: TRBJ1-2
cdr3_length: 15
cdr3_aa: CASSLSSGGNYGYTF

v_call: TRBV7-2
j_call: TRBJ2-7
cdr3_length: 14
cdr3_aa: CASSLNRGNYEQYF

v_call: TRBV10-3
j_call: TRBJ2-1
cdr3_length: 12
cdr3_aa: CATSREHNEQFF

v_call: TRBV20-1
j_call: TRBJ2-7
cdr3_length: 13
cdr3_aa: CSAIGTSAYEQYF

v_call: TRBV20-1
j_call: TRBJ1-5
cdr3_length: 15
cdr3_aa: CSVGGEGKVDQPQHF

v_call: TRBV12-3/TRBV12-4
j_call: TRBJ1-3
cdr3_length: 18
cdr3_aa: CASSPARQGISSGNTIYF

v_call: TRBV29-1
j_call: TRBJ2-1
cdr3_length: 12
cdr3_aa: CSVEDGGDEQFF

v_call: TRBV20-1
j_call: TRBJ1-5
cdr3_length: 17
cdr3_aa: CSAREYWVGSTNQPQHF

v_call: TRBV7-2
j_call: TRBJ2-7
cdr3_length: 17
cdr3_aa: CASSLAVSTSGDYEQYF

v_call: TRBV5-1
j_call: TRBJ2-2
cdr3_length: 16
cdr3_aa: CASSEAEYRNTGELFF

v_call: TRBV18
j_call: TRBJ1-4
cdr3_length: 18
cdr3_aa: CASSQTLQGSATNEKLFF

v_call: TRBV27
j_call: TRBJ2-2
cdr3_length: 17
cdr3_aa: CASSLERSGALTGELFF

v_call: TRBV5-1
j_call: TRBJ1-6
cdr3_length: 14
cdr3_aa: CASSLGVEYSPLHF

v_call: TRBV7-8
j_call: TRBJ1-1
cdr3_length: 12
cdr3_aa: CASSSRGSEAFF

v_call: TRBV5-4
j_call: TRBJ2-1
cdr3_length: 13
cdr3_aa: CASSLVERGGQFF

v_call: TRBV7-9
j_call: TRBJ1-1
cdr3_length: 16
cdr3_aa: CASSLEGARRNTEAFF

v_call: TRBV11-2
j_call: TRBJ2-5
cdr3_length: 15
cdr3_aa: CASSLVVGIGAAQYF

v_call: TRBV12-3/TRBV12-4
j_call: TRBJ1-2
cdr3_length: 14
cdr3_aa: CASSLGDRGRRYTF

v_call: TRBV15
j_call: TRBJ2-3
cdr3_length: 13
cdr3_aa: CATSTWGADTQYF

v_call: TRBV7-9
j_call: TRBJ2-1
cdr3_length: 15
cdr3_aa: CASSLGSLIDNEQFF

v_call: TRBV20-1
j_call: TRBJ2-1
cdr3_length: 14
cdr3_aa: CSALLAGGYNEQFF

v_call: TRBV20-1
j_call: TRBJ2-7
cdr3_length: 11
cdr3_aa: CSATRQDEQYF

v_call: TRBV12-3/TRBV12-4
j_call: TRBJ2-5
cdr3_length: 15
cdr3_aa: CASSLGQALQETQYF

v_call: TRBV6-2/TRBV6-3
j_call: TRBJ1-4
cdr3_length: 14
cdr3_aa: CASSYSKVPGKLFF

v_call: TRBV5-1
j_call: TRBJ2-3
cdr3_length: 11
cdr3_aa: CASSFRGTQYF

v_call: TRBV7-3
j_call: TRBJ1-2
cdr3_length: 14
cdr3_aa: CASSLGMGDYGYTF

v_call: TRBV12-3/TRBV12-4
j_call: TRBJ1-4
cdr3_length: 11
cdr3_aa: CASRTNEKLFF

v_call: TRBV25-1
j_call: TRBJ2-7
cdr3_length: 13
cdr3_aa: CASSDSSGNEQYF

v_call: TRBV5-1
j_call: TRBJ2-7
cdr3_length: 15
cdr3_aa: CASSLDASFTYEQYF

v_call: TRBV18
j_call: TRBJ2-1
cdr3_length: 16
cdr3_aa: CASSPYEGSRNNEQFF

v_call: TRBV5-5
j_call: TRBJ2-2
cdr3_length: 17
cdr3_aa: CASSFVLAGINTGELFF

v_call: TRBV7-3
j_call: TRBJ2-3
cdr3_length: 13
cdr3_aa: CASSGVRTDTQYF

v_call: TRBV5-5
j_call: TRBJ2-5
cdr3_length: 14
cdr3_aa: CASSLGQGEETQYF

v_call: TRBV5-1
j_call: TRBJ2-2
cdr3_length: 14
cdr3_aa: CASREYSSTGELFF

v_call: TRBV7-9
j_call: TRBJ2-2
cdr3_length: 15
cdr3_aa: CASRRPEVNTGELFF

v_call: TRBV4-1
j_call: TRBJ1-6
cdr3_length: 14
cdr3_aa: CASSQDWRQGPLHF

v_call: TRBV7-9
j_call: TRBJ1-1
cdr3_length: 13
cdr3_aa: CASSGRGEREAFF

v_call: TRBV11-2
j_call: TRBJ2-7
cdr3_length: 14
cdr3_aa: CASSIGQGPYEQYF

v_call: TRBV6-1
j_call: TRBJ1-3
cdr3_length: 17
cdr3_aa: CASLVNPGQVSGNTIYF

v_call: TRBV6-2/TRBV6-3
j_call: TRBJ1-4
cdr3_length: 13
cdr3_aa: CASSASGSEKLFF

v_call: TRBV5-1
j_call: TRBJ2-1
cdr3_length: 15
cdr3_aa: CASSLSSGGLNEQFF